The 12 T cell receptor beta chains given below trace back to one sample, sequenced in a study of T cell repertoires in cytomegalovirus infection. Using its own MiXCR run on the reads, TCRdb lists one record per CDR3 protein. Of some 150,000 distinct CDR3 sequences listed, roughly 6% were seen once; the top ten hold roughly 18%. Sequenced material: PBMCs. Receptor source: a human donor in good health (CMV status not recorded). Some clones in this sample may be carry-over from other donors' samples.

Many counts were recorded for this clonotype. V usage is TRBV7-2 and J usage is TRBJ1-6; weak D call: TRBD1 (6 bases). V dropped 8 bases and J dropped 6 bases, with 14 bases sitting between them. Per germline, CDR1 SGHTA and CDR2 FQGNSA. This CDR3 has 14 amino acids. The CDR3 protein is CASDIQGSNSPLHF. In DNA, the CDR3 is TGTGCCAGCGACATACAGGGAAGTAATTCACCCCTCCACTTT.

The chain couples TRBV3-1 to TRBJ2-7; the match to TRBD2 covers 9 bases. The germline gives CDR1 LGHDT, CDR2 YNNKEL (reference sequence). CDR3 length equals 16 residues. With V trimmed by 2 bases and J by 0 bases, 5 bases remained unmatched. The CDR3 region is CASSQQPSGISYEQYF. CDR3 DNA: TGTGCCAGCAGCCAACAGCCTAGCGGGATCTCCTACGAGCAGTACTTC.

This clonotype was recorded a few times. V gene TRBV2 combines with J gene TRBJ1-2, with D possibly TRBD1 on 5 matching bases. This CDR3 is 14 amino acids long. Germline V CDR1 and CDR2: SNHLY, FYNNEI. V lost 8 bases to trimming and J lost 4 bases, with 17 bases between them. The CDR3 sequence: CASRGLRRGYGYTF. The CDR3 region has the DNA TGTGCCAGCCGTGGACTCAGGAGGGGCTATGGCTACACCTTC.

This clonotype was detected ten times or more. The rearrangement links TRBV7-6 to TRBJ2-1; 8 bases are a match to TRBD2. Trimming at V came to 0 bases and at J to 12 bases, leaving 13 bases not matched to a gene. This CDR3 is 16 amino acids long. Germline CDR1 SGHVS, CDR2 FNYEAQ. The chain's CDR3 is CASSLASGGWNDAQFF. CDR3 coding DNA: TGTGCCAGCAGCTTAGCGTCGGGGGGGTGGAATGATGCGCAGTTCTTC.

This clonotype was seen at least ten times. The J gene is TRBJ2-3, the V gene TRBV7-2, with D tentatively TRBD2 (6 bases). The CDR3 covers 16 residues. V was clipped by 0 bases and J by 2 bases, with 12 bases between them. CDR1 is SGHTA and CDR2 is FQGNSA in the germline V gene. CDR3 protein: CASSLALAGYTDTQYF. DNA of the CDR3: TGTGCCAGCAGCTTAGCGCTTGCGGGGTACACAGATACGCAGTATTTT. Full variable domain (outside the CDR3, taken from reference TRBV7-2 and TRBJ2-3): GAGVSQSPSNKVTEKGKDVELRCDPISGHTALYWYRQSLGQGLEFLIYFQGNSAPDKSGLPSDRFSAERTGGSVSTLTIQRTQQEDSAVYLCASSLALAGYTDTQYFGPGTRLTVL.

This clonotype was seen ten or more times. The rearrangement joins TRBV7-9 to TRBJ1-3, with D maybe TRBD1 (6 bases). The CDR3 contains 13 residues. The germline gives CDR1 SEHNR, CDR2 FQNEAQ (reference sequence). CDR3 DNA: TGTGCGGGGGCGATGGACAGCAGAAACACCATATATTTT. Residues: CAGAMDSRNTIYF.

This clonotype came up a few times. This chain joins TRBV27 and TRBJ2-1, with D perhaps TRBD2 (6 bases). The CDR3 runs 14 residues. Germline V gene lookup returns CDR1 MNHEY and CDR2 SMNVEV (reference sequence). Between the trimmed V and J ends, which lost 2 bases and 5 bases, there was a span of 10 bases. The CDR3 loop reads CASSLGGKNNEQFF. In DNA, the CDR3 is TGTGCCAGCAGTTTAGGAGGGAAAAACAATGAGCAGTTCTTC.

This clonotype was recorded many times. The rearrangement joins TRBV10-3 to TRBJ2-3; no clear D. Germline V gene sequence: CDR1 ENHRY, CDR2 SYGVKD. This CDR3 has 12 amino acids. V lost 7 bases and J lost 2, with 7 bases in between. As DNA, the CDR3 is TGTGCCATCAAGGCTAACACAGATACGCAGTATTTT. The encoded protein is CAIKANTDTQYF.

This clonotype came up many times. The J gene is TRBJ2-6, the V gene TRBV7-2; the D is unclear. There are 15 residues in the CDR3. V was pared by 1 base and J by 0 bases, with 4 bases between. The germline gives CDR1 SGHTA, CDR2 FQGNSA. The CDR3 nucleotides read TGTGCCAGCAGCTTAGAGGTCTCTGGGGCCAACGTCCTGACTTTC. This translates into CASSLEVSGANVLTF.

This clonotype came up many times. The DNA of the CDR3 is TGCAGTGCTAGAGGGCCCTGGCTAGCGGGCAGCACAGATACGCAGTATTTT. Protein product: CSARGPWLAGSTDTQYF. This rearrangement joins TRBV20-1 to TRBJ2-3, with 8 positions matching TRBD2. The germline gives CDR1 DFQATT, CDR2 SNEGSKA (reference sequence). This CDR3 region has 17 residues. V dropped 1 base and J dropped 0; count of bases not matched to a gene: 9.

This clonotype was seen at least ten times. DNA of the CDR3: TGCAGCGTAGCGACGGCCCTCTCCTACAATGAGCAGTTCTTC. This gives the protein CSVATALSYNEQFF. The rearrangement joins TRBV29-1 to TRBJ2-1; D uncertain. The CDR3 is made up of 14 amino acids. The germline V and J ends were trimmed by 6 bases and 0 bases, with 12 bases remaining between them. Germline V gene sequence: CDR1 SQVTM, CDR2 ANQGSEA.

The rearrangement links TRBV6-2 or TRBV6-3 to TRBJ1-1; maybe TRBD1 (6 bases). The CDR3 totals 14 residues. In germline, CDR1 is MNHEY, CDR2 SVGEGT. V dropped 3 bases and J dropped 0 bases, with 8 bases sitting between them. This CDR3 reads CASSYQGLNTEAFF. CDR3 DNA: TGTGCCAGCAGTTATCAGGGGTTGAACACTGAAGCTTTCTTT.